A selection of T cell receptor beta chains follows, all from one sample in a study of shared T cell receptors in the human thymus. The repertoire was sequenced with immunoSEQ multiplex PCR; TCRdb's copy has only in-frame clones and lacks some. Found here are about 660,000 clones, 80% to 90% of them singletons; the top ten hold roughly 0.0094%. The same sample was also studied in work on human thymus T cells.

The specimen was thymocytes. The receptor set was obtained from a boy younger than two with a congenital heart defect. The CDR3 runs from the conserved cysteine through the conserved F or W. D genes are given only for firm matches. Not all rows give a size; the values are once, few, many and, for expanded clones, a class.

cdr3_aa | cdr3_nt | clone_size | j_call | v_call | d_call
CASTSALQGNTEAFF | TGTGCCAGCACCTCTGCGCTGCAGGGGAACACTGAAGCTTTCTTT | NA | TRBJ1-1 | TRBV6-5 | NA
CASSQGTGQETQYF | TGTGCCAGCAGCCAAGGGACAGGTCAAGAGACCCAGTACTTC | NA | TRBJ2-5 | TRBV14 | TRBD1
CASSQGRGAYYEQYF | TGTGCCAGCAGCCAAGGGCGGGGGGCCTATTACGAGCAGTACTTC | NA | TRBJ2-7 | TRBV4-2 | TRBD2
CASSIDLGDREQYF | TGTGCCAGTAGTATAGATCTGGGTGACAGGGAGCAGTACTTC | NA | TRBJ2-7 | TRBV19 | NA
CACATSGSKNLFF | TGTGCCTGCGCGACTAGCGGGAGTAAGAATCTGTTCTTC | NA | TRBJ2-1 | TRBV30 | TRBD2
CATWGGALRSYEQYF | TGTGCCACCTGGGGAGGGGCCTTGCGCTCCTACGAGCAGTACTTC | NA | TRBJ2-7 | TRBV28 | TRBD2
CASSLLSNSPLHF | TGTGCCAGCAGTCTGTTGTCCAATTCACCCCTCCACTTT | NA | TRBJ1-6 | TRBV2 | NA
CASSSWAYEQYF | TGTGCCAGCAGTTCCTGGGCATACGAGCAGTACTTC | NA | TRBJ2-7 | TRBV28 | NA
CAWSVHGTSGVLAYEQYF | TGTGCCTGGAGTGTACACGGGACTAGCGGGGTATTAGCCTACGAGCAGTACTTC | NA | TRBJ2-7 | TRBV30 | TRBD2
CASSVLNEIYNEQFF | TGTGCCAGCAGCGTACTAAACGAAATCTACAATGAGCAGTTCTTC | NA | TRBJ2-1 | TRBV9 | NA
CASSLGYSGQVHTF | TGCGCCAGCAGCTTGGGATACTCTGGACAGGTACACACCTTC | once | TRBJ1-2 | TRBV5-1 | TRBD1
CASSADRGSSPLHF | TGTGCCAGCAGCGCGGACAGGGGGAGCTCACCCCTCCACTTT | NA | TRBJ1-6 | TRBV11-1 | TRBD1
CASSYRRGKGTEAFF | TGTGCCAGCAGCTACCGCAGGGGGAAGGGCACTGAAGCTTTCTTT | NA | TRBJ1-1 | TRBV28 | TRBD1
CASSEASDYEQYF | TGTGCCAGCAGCGAGGCTAGCGACTACGAGCAGTACTTC | NA | TRBJ2-7 | TRBV5-4 | NA
CASSQTGAGPDTQYF | TGCGCCAGCAGTCAGACAGGGGCAGGACCAGATACGCAGTATTTT | NA | TRBJ2-3 | TRBV5-1 | TRBD1
CASSLYRDGYTF | TGCGCCAGCAGCTTGTACAGGGACGGCTACACCTTC | once | TRBJ1-2 | TRBV5-1 | NA
CASSLVDRADYEQYF | TGTGCCAGCAGCTTAGTGGACAGGGCCGACTACGAGCAGTACTTC | NA | TRBJ2-7 | TRBV11-2 | TRBD1
CASSPRTSGSYEQYF | TGTGCCAGCAGCCCTCGGACTAGCGGGAGCTACGAGCAGTACTTC | NA | TRBJ2-7 | TRBV14 | TRBD2
CASSYSRQNTDTQYF | TGTGCCAGCAGTTACTCGAGACAGAACACAGATACGCAGTATTTT | NA | TRBJ2-3 | TRBV6-6 | NA
CASSQGGTGNSYNEQFF | TGCGCCAGCAGCCAAGGGGGGACAGGGAATTCCTACAATGAGCAGTTCTTC | few | TRBJ2-1 | TRBV4-3 | TRBD1
CASSVGGGHSYEQYF | TGTGCCAGCAGCGTAGGAGGCGGGCACTCCTACGAGCAGTACTTC | NA | TRBJ2-7 | TRBV9 | NA
CASSQDRGLDGYTF | TGCGCCAGCAGCCAAGACAGGGGGTTGGATGGCTACACCTTC | few | TRBJ1-2 | TRBV4-3 | TRBD1
CASSLAASMAETQYF | TGCGCCAGCAGCTTGGCGGCTAGTATGGCGGAGACCCAGTACTTC | NA | TRBJ2-5 | TRBV5-1 | NA